The present entry profiles one T cell receptor beta chain with its context. Cohort 3 recovery required two negative PCRs, clearance, or symptom resolution. Authors' analysis steps: Reference gene primer amplification in the assay estimated nucleated cell counts. Method: immunoSEQ multiplex PCR; TCRdb's copy keeps in-frame clones and lacks some. That table gives V, J and clone size, and the DNA gave D and trimming. This sample has 150,000 to 200,000 clones; approximately 89% occur once, and the top ten carry about 0.77%. This entry belongs to a study of blood T cell repertoires in COVID-19. Study summary: Researchers got acute and convalescent COVID-19 samples from the United States, Italy and Spain. PBMCs, B-cell-depleted T cells, or T cells provided the cDNA or gDNA that made up the material.

V trimming: 5 bases; J trimming: 7 bases; junction bases outside the gene matches: 1. This CDR3 spans 10 amino acids. The germline gives CDR1 SQVTM, CDR2 ANQGSEA. Sequences were obtained from PBMCs or T cells enriched from blood (not recorded which). The receptor comes from a woman aged 18-29 years who had recovered from COVID-19. The chain has TRBV29-1 and TRBJ1-2; 7 nucleotides line up with TRBD1. DNA of the CDR3: TGCAGCGTTTCAGGGGGTGGCTACACCTTC. Protein product: CSVSGGGYTF.